The rows below give T cell receptor delta chains drawn from one sample of a study of gamma-delta T cells after stem cell transplantation. TCRdb called clones anew from the RT-PCR reads with CATT. The repertoire includes approximately 1,300 delta-chain clones, 3% to 4% of them detected once, and roughly an eighth sits in the top ten. What was sequenced was gamma-delta T cells. These receptors all stem from a human donor. It is not recorded whose cells these are; they may come from a transplant donor. CDR3s include the opening cysteine and the closing phenylalanine or tryptophan. The order of the fields is CDR3 DNA, CDR3 protein, J gene, V gene, D gene, clone size. The D gene is left open where the match is weak. Not all rows give a size; the values are once, few, many and, for expanded clones, a class.

CDR3nt: TGTGCTCTTGGGGAAAAGGGAAGGGCTCATCAGTACTGGGGGATACGATTATCGTACACCGATAAACTCATCTTT
CDR3aa: CALGEKGRAHQYWGIRLSYTDKLIF
j_gene: TRDJ1
v_gene: TRDV1
d_gene: TRDD3
abundance: few

CDR3nt: TGTGCCTGTGACACCCTATCAGGAAGGGGATACAAGTCCGATAAACTCATCTTT
CDR3aa: CACDTLSGRGYKSDKLIF
j_gene: TRDJ1
v_gene: TRDV2
d_gene: TRDD3
abundance: large

CDR3nt: TGTGCTCTTGGGGAACTCTACTATTACTGGGGGACGTACACCGATAAACTCATCTTT
CDR3aa: CALGELYYYWGTYTDKLIF
j_gene: TRDJ1
v_gene: TRDV1
d_gene: TRDD3
abundance: -

CDR3nt: TGTGCCTGTGACCCCGTGGCCGTGAGATACGTCGGCAATCTTAACACCGATAAACTCATCTTT
CDR3aa: CACDPVAVRYVGNLNTDKLIF
j_gene: TRDJ1
v_gene: TRDV2
d_gene: -
abundance: medium-sized

CDR3nt: TGTGCCTGTGACACCCACCCTGGGGGATCCGATAAACTCATCTTT
CDR3aa: CACDTHPGGSDKLIF
j_gene: TRDJ1
v_gene: TRDV2
d_gene: TRDD3
abundance: large

CDR3nt: TGTGCCTGTGTCACCTTCCTGCGTTACTGGGGGATAGGGACGTACACCGATAAACTCATCTTT
CDR3aa: CACVTFLRYWGIGTYTDKLIF
j_gene: TRDJ1
v_gene: TRDV2
d_gene: TRDD3
abundance: large

CDR3nt: TGTGCCTGTGACACCGTTCTACGCCGGGGGATACAGGGACATGGCGATAAACTCATCTTT
CDR3aa: CACDTVLRRGIQGHGDKLIF
j_gene: TRDJ1
v_gene: TRDV2
d_gene: TRDD3
abundance: large

CDR3nt: TGTGCCTGTTTTCAGTACTGGGGGAGGCCACGGTACACCGATAAACTCATCTTT
CDR3aa: CACFQYWGRPRYTDKLIF
j_gene: TRDJ1
v_gene: TRDV2
d_gene: TRDD3
abundance: large

CDR3nt: TGTGCCTGTGACACCGTTTCTGGAGACACCGATAAACTCATCTTT
CDR3aa: CACDTVSGDTDKLIF
j_gene: TRDJ1
v_gene: TRDV2
d_gene: -
abundance: medium-sized

CDR3nt: TGTGCTCTTGGGGGGTACGAGGGATACCCTTCTTTGACAGCACAACTCTTCTTT
CDR3aa: CALGGYEGYPSLTAQLFF
j_gene: TRDJ2
v_gene: TRDV1
d_gene: TRDD3
abundance: large

CDR3nt: TGTGCTCTTGGGGAACTAGAAAAGCCCCAACACTGGGGGATCGGGTTACGGCCTCGCCCCCCACCTCAACCTAAACTCATCTTT
CDR3aa: CALGELEKPQHWGIGLRPRPPPQPKLIF
j_gene: TRDJ1
v_gene: TRDV1
d_gene: TRDD3
abundance: few

CDR3nt: TGTGCTATATCTCGAGGGGGACTCCGGGGGATACGCGCCGATAAACTCATCTTT
CDR3aa: CAISRGGLRGIRADKLIF
j_gene: TRDJ1
v_gene: TRDV1
d_gene: TRDD3
abundance: few

CDR3nt: TGTGCCGCCTCGGCAGTCTGGGACACCCGACAGATGTTTTTC
CDR3aa: CAASAVWDTRQMFF
j_gene: TRDJ3
v_gene: TRDV2
d_gene: -
abundance: hyperexpanded

CDR3nt: TGTGCCTGTGACCCCCTACAAACTGGGGATGGCACCGATAAACTCATCTTT
CDR3aa: CACDPLQTGDGTDKLIF
j_gene: TRDJ1
v_gene: TRDV2
d_gene: TRDD3
abundance: large

CDR3nt: TGTGCTCTTGGACGGTGGGGACCGCCTTACTGGGGGATACGCGGGACCGACAAACTCATCTTT
CDR3aa: CALGRWGPPYWGIRGTDKLIF
j_gene: TRDJ1
v_gene: TRDV1
d_gene: TRDD3
abundance: few

CDR3nt: TGTGCCTGTGACCCGCCCCCAACAGGGGATACGGGGAGCTCCTGGGACACCCGACAGATGTTTTTC
CDR3aa: CACDPPPTGDTGSSWDTRQMFF
j_gene: TRDJ3
v_gene: TRDV2
d_gene: TRDD3
abundance: large

CDR3nt: TGTGCCTGTGACTCGGCCCTTACTGGGGATCCAACGACCTCCTGGGACACCCGACAGATGTTTTTC
CDR3aa: CACDSALTGDPTTSWDTRQMFF
j_gene: TRDJ3
v_gene: TRDV2
d_gene: TRDD3
abundance: large

CDR3nt: TGTGCTCTTGGGGAATACAGAAGTCCCCCGTTGTGGGGGATACGGGACACCGATAAACTCATCTTT
CDR3aa: CALGEYRSPPLWGIRDTDKLIF
j_gene: TRDJ1
v_gene: TRDV1
d_gene: TRDD3
abundance: medium-sized

CDR3nt: TGTGCCTGTGACATCGTTGGGGGATCCGGGGGGTACACCGATAAACTCATCTTT
CDR3aa: CACDIVGGSGGYTDKLIF
j_gene: TRDJ1
v_gene: TRDV2
d_gene: TRDD3
abundance: -

CDR3nt: TGTGCTCTTGGGCTCCTTCCTACGTTTATGGGGGATACAGCTTGGTACACCGATAAACTCATCTTT
CDR3aa: CALGLLPTFMGDTAWYTDKLIF
j_gene: TRDJ1
v_gene: TRDV1
d_gene: -
abundance: -

CDR3nt: TGTGCCTGTGACACGGTGCTGGGGGATACGGAGGACACCCGACAGATGTTTTTC
CDR3aa: CACDTVLGDTEDTRQMFF
j_gene: TRDJ3
v_gene: TRDV2
d_gene: TRDD3
abundance: large

CDR3nt: TGTGCCTGTGACACCGTACAATTAAAGAGCTCCTGGGACACCCGACAGATGTTTTTC
CDR3aa: CACDTVQLKSSWDTRQMFF
j_gene: TRDJ3
v_gene: TRDV2
d_gene: -
abundance: medium-sized

CDR3nt: TGTGCTCTTGGGGAAGGACCACCCAGATACATTTCTGAGAAACTCATCTTT
CDR3aa: CALGEGPPRYISEKLIF
j_gene: TRDJ1
v_gene: TRDV1
d_gene: -
abundance: -

CDR3nt: TGTTCCCAACGAGGTCTGAGGGACAAACTCATCTTT
CDR3aa: CSQRGLRDKLIF
j_gene: TRDJ1
v_gene: TRDV1
d_gene: -
abundance: few

CDR3nt: TGTGCCTGTGACCCAGTACTGGGGGATACGAGGACCGATAAACTCATCTTT
CDR3aa: CACDPVLGDTRTDKLIF
j_gene: TRDJ1
v_gene: TRDV2
d_gene: TRDD3
abundance: few

CDR3nt: -
CDR3aa: CSVLLCSKGNLGTASWDTRQMFF
j_gene: TRDJ3
v_gene: TRAV29/DV5
d_gene: -
abundance: few

CDR3nt: TGTGCCTGTGACAAAATACTGGGGATGCCTTATCAGGACACCGATAAACTCATCTTT
CDR3aa: CACDKILGMPYQDTDKLIF
j_gene: TRDJ1
v_gene: TRDV2
d_gene: TRDD3
abundance: medium-sized

CDR3nt: TGTGCCTGTGACACCACTGGGGGGCCAAGCTCCTGGGACACCCGACAGATGTTTTTC
CDR3aa: CACDTTGGPSSWDTRQMFF
j_gene: TRDJ3
v_gene: TRDV2
d_gene: TRDD3
abundance: large

CDR3nt: TGTGCTCTTGGGGAAGCCTCGGTGTCTCTCTGGGGGATGAGATACACCGATAAACTCATCTTT
CDR3aa: CALGEASVSLWGMRYTDKLIF
j_gene: TRDJ1
v_gene: TRDV1
d_gene: TRDD3
abundance: few

CDR3nt: TGTGCCTGTGACACCCTGGGGGGGGACACCGATAAACTCATCTTT
CDR3aa: CACDTLGGDTDKLIF
j_gene: TRDJ1
v_gene: TRDV2
d_gene: TRDD3
abundance: large

CDR3nt: TGTGCTCTTGGGGATCCCTTTCGGGACTGGGGGATACCGGGCGACAAACTCATCTTT
CDR3aa: CALGDPFRDWGIPGDKLIF
j_gene: TRDJ1
v_gene: TRDV1
d_gene: TRDD3
abundance: medium-sized

CDR3nt: TGTGCCTGTGACATGGTACTGGGGGATAATAGGGGGTACACCGATAAACTCATCTTT
CDR3aa: CACDMVLGDNRGYTDKLIF
j_gene: TRDJ1
v_gene: TRDV2
d_gene: TRDD3
abundance: medium-sized